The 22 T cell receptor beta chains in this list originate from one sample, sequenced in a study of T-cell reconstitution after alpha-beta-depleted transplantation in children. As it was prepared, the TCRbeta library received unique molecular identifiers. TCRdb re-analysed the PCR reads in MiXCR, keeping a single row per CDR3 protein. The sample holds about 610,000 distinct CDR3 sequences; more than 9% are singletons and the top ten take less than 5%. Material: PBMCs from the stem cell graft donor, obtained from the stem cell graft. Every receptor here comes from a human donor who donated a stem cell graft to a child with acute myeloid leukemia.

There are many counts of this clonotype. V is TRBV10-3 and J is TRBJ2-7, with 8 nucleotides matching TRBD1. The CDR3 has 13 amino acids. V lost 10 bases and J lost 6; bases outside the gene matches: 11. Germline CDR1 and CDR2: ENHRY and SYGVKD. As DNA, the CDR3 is TGTGCCACCCTGGACAGGGTGGATTCCGAGCAGTACTTC. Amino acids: CATLDRVDSEQYF.

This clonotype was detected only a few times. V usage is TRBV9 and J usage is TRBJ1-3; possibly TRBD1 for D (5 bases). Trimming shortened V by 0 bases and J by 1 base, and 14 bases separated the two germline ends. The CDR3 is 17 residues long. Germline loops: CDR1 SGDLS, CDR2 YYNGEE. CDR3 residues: CASSVEAGLVSGNTIYF. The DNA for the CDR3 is TGTGCCAGCAGCGTAGAGGCAGGGTTGGTATCTGGAAACACCATATATTTT.

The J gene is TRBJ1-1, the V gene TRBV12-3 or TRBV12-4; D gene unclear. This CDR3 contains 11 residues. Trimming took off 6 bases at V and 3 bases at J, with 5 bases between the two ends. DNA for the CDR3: TGTGCCAGCAGGCGGGACACTGAAGCTTTCTTT. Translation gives CASRRDTEAFF.

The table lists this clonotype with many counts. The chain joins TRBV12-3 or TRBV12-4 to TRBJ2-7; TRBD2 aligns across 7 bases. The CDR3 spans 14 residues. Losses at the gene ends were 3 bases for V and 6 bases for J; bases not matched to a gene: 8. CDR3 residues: CASSFVTSEGEQYF. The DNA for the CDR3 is TGTGCCAGCAGTTTCGTAACTAGCGAGGGCGAGCAGTACTTC.

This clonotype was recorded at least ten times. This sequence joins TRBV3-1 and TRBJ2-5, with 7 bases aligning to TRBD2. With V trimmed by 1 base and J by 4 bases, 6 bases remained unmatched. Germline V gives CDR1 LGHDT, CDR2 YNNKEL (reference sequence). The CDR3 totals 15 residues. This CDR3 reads CASSQGLGGRETQYF. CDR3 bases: TGTGCCAGCAGCCAAGGGTTGGGCGGGAGAGAGACCCAGTACTTC.

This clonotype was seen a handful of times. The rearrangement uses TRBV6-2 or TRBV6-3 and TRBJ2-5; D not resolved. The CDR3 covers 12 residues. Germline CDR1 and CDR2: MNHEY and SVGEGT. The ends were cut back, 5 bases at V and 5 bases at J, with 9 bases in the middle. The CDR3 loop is CASSRMRETQYF. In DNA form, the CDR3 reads TGTGCCAGCAGTAGAATGAGGGAGACCCAGTACTTC.

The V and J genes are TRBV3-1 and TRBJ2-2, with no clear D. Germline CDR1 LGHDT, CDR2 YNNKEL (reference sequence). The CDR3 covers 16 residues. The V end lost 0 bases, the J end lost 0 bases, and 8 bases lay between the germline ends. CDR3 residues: CASSQEVGANTGELFF. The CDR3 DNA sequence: TGTGCCAGCAGCCAAGAGGTCGGCGCGAACACCGGGGAGCTGTTTTTT.

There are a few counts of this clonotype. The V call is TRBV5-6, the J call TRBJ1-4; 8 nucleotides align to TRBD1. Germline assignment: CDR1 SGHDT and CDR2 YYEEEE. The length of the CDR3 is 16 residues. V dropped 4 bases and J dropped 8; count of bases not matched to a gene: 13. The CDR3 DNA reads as TGTGCCAGCAGCATCATTGGGACAGGCCTTGGCGAAAAACTGTTTTTT. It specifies CASSIIGTGLGEKLFF. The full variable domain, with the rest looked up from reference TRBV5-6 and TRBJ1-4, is DAGVTQSPTHLIKTRGQQVTLRCSPKSGHDTVSWYQQALGQGPQFIFQYYEEEERQRGNFPDRFSGHQFPNYSSELNVNALLLGDSALYLCASSIIGTGLGEKLFFGSGTQLSVL.

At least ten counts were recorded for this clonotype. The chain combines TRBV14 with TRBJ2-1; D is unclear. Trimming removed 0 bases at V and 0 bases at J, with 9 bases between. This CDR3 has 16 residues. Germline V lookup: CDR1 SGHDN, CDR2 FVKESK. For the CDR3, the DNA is TGTGCCAGCAGCCAAGATTGGGGAAGCTCCTACAATGAGCAGTTCTTC. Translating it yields CASSQDWGSSYNEQFF.

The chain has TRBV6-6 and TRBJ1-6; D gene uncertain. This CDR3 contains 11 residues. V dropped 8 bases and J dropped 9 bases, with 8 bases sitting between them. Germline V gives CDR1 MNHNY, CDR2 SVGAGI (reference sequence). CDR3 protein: CASGVPSPLHF. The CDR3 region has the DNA TGTGCCAGCGGGGTGCCTTCACCCCTCCACTTT.

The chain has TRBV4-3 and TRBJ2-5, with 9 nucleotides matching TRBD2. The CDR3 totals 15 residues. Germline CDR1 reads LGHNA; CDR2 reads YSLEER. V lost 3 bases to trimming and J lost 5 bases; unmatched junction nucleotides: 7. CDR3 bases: TGCGCCAGCAGCCAGGGTAGCGGGAGAGGTGAGACCCAGTACTTC. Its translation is CASSQGSGRGETQYF.

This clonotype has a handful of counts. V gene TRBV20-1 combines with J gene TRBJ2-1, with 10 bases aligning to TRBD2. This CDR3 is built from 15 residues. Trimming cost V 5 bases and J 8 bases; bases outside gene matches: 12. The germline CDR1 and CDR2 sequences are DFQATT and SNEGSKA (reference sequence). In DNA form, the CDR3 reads TGCAGTGCTCCTAGCGGGAGCACCCCCCGCTATGAGCAGTTCTTC. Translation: CSAPSGSTPRYEQFF.

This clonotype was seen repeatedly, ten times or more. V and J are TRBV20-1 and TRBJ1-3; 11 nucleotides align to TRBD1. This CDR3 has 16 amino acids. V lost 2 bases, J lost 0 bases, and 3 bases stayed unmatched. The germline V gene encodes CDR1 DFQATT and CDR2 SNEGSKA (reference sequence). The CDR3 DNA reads TGCAGTGCTAGACCCGGGACAGGGGGCTCTGGAAACACCATATATTTT. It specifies CSARPGTGGSGNTIYF.

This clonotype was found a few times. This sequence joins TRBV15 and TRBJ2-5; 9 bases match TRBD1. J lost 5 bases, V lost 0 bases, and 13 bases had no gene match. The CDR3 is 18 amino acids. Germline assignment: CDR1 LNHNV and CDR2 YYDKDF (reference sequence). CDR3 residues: CATSRDAGTGQGSETQYF. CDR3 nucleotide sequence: TGTGCCACCAGCAGAGATGCGGGCACGGGACAGGGAAGCGAGACCCAGTACTTC. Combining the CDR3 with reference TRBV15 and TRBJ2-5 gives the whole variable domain DAMVIQNPRYQVTQFGKPVTLSCSQTLNHNVMYWYQQKSSQAPKLLFHYYDKDFNNEADTPDNFQSRRPNTSFCFLDIRSPGLGDTAMYLCATSRDAGTGQGSETQYFGPGTRLLVL.

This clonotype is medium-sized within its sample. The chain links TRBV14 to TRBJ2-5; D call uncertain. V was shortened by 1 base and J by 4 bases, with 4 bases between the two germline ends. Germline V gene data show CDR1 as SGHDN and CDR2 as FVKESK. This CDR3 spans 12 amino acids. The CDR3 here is CASSQVLETQYF. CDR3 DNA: TGTGCCAGCAGCCAAGTTCTAGAGACCCAGTACTTC.

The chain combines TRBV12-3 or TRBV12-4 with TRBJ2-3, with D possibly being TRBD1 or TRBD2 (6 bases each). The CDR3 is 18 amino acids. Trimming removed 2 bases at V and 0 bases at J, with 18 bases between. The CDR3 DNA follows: TGTGCCAGCAGTTTAAGGGGGGCCAGGACCGTTAGCACAGATACGCAGTATTTT. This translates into CASSLRGARTVSTDTQYF.

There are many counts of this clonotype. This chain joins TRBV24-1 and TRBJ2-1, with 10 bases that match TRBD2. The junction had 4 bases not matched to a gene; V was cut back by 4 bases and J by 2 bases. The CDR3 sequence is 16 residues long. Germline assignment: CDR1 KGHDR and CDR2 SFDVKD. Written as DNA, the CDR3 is TGTGCCACCAGTGAGTCTGGACTAGCGGCCTACAATGAGCAGTTCTTC. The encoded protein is CATSESGLAAYNEQFF.

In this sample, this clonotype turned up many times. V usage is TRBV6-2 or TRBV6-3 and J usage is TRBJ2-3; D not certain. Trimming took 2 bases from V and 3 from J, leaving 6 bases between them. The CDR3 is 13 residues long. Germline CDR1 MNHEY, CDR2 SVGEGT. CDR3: CASSYLRTDTQYF. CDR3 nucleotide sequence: TGTGCCAGCAGTTACCTTCGGACAGATACGCAGTATTTT.

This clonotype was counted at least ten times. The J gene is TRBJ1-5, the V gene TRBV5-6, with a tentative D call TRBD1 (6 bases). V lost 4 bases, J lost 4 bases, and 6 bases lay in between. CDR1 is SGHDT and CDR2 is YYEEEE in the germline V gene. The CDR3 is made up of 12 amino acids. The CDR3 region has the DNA TGTGCCAGCAGCAGGGGGAATCAGCCCCAGCATTTT. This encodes CASSRGNQPQHF.

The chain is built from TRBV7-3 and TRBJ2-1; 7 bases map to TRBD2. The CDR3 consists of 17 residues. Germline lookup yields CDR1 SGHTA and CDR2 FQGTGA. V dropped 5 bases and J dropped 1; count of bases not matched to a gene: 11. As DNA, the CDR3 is TGTGCCAGCAGCCCCTGGACTAGAAAGATATCCTACAATGAGCAGTTCTTC. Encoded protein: CASSPWTRKISYNEQFF. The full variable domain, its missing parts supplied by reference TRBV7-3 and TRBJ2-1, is GAGVSQTPSNKVTEKGKYVELRCDPISGHTALYWYRQSLGQGPEFLIYFQGTGAADDSGLPNDRFFAVRPEGSVSTLKIQRTERGDSAVYLCASSPWTRKISYNEQFFGPGTRLTVL.

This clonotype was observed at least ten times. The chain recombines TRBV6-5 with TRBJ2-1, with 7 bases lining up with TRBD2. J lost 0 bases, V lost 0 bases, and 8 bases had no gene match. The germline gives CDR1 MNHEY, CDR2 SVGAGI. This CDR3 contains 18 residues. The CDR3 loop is CASSYSASGQSSYNEQFF. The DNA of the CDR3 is TGTGCCAGCAGTTACTCGGCTAGCGGACAAAGCTCCTACAATGAGCAGTTCTTC.

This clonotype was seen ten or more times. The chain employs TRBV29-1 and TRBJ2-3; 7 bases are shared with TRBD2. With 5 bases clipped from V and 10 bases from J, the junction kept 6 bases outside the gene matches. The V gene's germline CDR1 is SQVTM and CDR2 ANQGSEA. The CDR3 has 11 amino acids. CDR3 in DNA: TGCAGCGTTCGGGAGGTCGGGGCGCAGTATTTT. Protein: CSVREVGAQYF.